This T cell receptor beta chain was sequenced during a study of regulatory T cells in long-lasting Graves disease. The time point here: newly diagnosed GD, antithyroid drugs for less than 3 months. Researchers made the TCR library from RNA that was extracted from PBMCs. At least ten counts were recorded for this clonotype. Between the trimmed V and J ends, which lost 8 bases and 6 bases, there was a span of 13 bases. The germline V gene has CDR1 SGHTA and CDR2 FQGNSA. CDR3 length equals 13 residues. CDR3 regions were amplified by Arm-PCR using iRepertoire HTBI primers to build TCR beta libraries. TCRdb fed the multiplex PCR reads into MiXCR, producing one record per CDR3 protein. Of over 500,000 distinct CDR3 sequences detected, under 20% appear once; the ten largest clones hold around a sixth. These data were also reused for a study on T cells in Graves' hyperthyroidism and ophthalmopathy. That report adds: Model predictions of ophthalmopathy came a median 6.5 months before onset.

J is TRBJ2-2 and V is TRBV7-2, with TRBD2 as a possible D gene (6 bases). The sequence derives from a woman aged 25 to 39 with Graves disease. The material was peripheral blood mononuclear cells (PBMCs), obtained at new diagnosis, from a patient treated with antithyroid drugs. As DNA, the CDR3 is TGTGCCAGCCATAAGACGGGAGCCGGGGAGCTGTTTTTT. Its protein product is CASHKTGAGELFF.